The present entry profiles one T cell receptor (beta chain) with its context. Its antigen is as yet unknown. One end of the junction does not line up with germline, which may come from a read error. These data are taken from a study of tumor and adjacent non-tumor tissue in lung cancer. Regarding the study as a whole: Normal lung showed higher cumulative top 100 clone frequency than tumor. Significantly higher TCR diversity was found in tumor than normal lung.

A modified ARM-PCR protocol with three rounds of nested PCR amplified TCRbeta. Each CDR3 protein is one row after TCRdb ran MiXCR on the multiplex PCR reads. The sample records 65,000 to 90,000 distinct CDR3 sequences, 65% to 75% being singletons. This sample's RNA came from whole unsorted tissue. The origin of this receptor is a woman in her sixties or seventies with non-small cell lung cancer. Sequenced material: lung tumor tissue.

The CDR3 nucleotides read TGTGCCAGCACAACGTACTTCGGGAACAGCGGGGCTAGCGTATACGAGCAGTACTTT. The encoded protein is CASTTYFGNSGASVYEQYF. The chain has TRBV6-6 and TRBJ2-7, with 7 bases that match TRBD2. Germline loops: CDR1 MNHNY, CDR2 SVGAGI (reference sequence). CDR3 length: 19 residues.